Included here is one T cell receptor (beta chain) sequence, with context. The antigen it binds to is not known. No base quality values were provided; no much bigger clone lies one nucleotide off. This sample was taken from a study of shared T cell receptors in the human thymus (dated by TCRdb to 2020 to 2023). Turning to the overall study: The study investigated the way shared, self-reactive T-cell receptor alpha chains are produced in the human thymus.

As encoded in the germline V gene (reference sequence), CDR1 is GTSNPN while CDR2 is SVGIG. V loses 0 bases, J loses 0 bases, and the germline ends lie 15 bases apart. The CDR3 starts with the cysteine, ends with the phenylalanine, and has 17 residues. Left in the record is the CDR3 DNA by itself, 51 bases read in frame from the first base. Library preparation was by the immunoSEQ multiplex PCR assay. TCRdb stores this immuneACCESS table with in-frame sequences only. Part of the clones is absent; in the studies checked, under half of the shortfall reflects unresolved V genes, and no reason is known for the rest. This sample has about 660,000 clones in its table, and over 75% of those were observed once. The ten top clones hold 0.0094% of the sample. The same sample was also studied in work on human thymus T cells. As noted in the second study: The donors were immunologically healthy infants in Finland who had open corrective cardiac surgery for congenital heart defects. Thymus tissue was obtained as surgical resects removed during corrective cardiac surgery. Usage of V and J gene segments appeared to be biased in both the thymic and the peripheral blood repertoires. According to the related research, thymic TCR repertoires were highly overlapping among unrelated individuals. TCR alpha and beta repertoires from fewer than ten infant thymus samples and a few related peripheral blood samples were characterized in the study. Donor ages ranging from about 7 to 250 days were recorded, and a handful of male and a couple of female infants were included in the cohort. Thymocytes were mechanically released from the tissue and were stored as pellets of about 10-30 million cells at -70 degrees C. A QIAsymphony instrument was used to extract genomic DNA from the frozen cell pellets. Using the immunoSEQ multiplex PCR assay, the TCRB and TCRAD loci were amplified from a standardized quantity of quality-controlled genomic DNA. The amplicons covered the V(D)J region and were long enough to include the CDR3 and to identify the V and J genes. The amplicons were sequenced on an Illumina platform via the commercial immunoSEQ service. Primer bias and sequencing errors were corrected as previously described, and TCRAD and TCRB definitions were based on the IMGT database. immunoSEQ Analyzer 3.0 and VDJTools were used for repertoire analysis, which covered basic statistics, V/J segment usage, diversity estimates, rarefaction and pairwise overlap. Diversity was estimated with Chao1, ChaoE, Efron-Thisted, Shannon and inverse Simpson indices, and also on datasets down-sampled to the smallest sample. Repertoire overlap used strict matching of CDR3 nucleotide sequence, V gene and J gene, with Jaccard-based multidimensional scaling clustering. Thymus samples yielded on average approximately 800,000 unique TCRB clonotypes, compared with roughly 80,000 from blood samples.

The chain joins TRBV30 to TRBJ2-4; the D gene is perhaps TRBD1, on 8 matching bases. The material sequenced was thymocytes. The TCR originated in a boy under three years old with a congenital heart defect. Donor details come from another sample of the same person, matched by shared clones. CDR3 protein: CAWSVQGGALAKNIQYF. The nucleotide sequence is TGTGCCTGGAGTGTACAGGGGGGGGCCTTAGCCAAAAACATTCAGTACTTC.